This T cell receptor (beta chain) was found in a study of cytomegalovirus exposure and HLA in healthy donors. PCR amplification relied on 60 Vbeta primers (plus 13 Jbeta primers). Sequencing was performed with immunoSEQ multiplex PCR; in TCRdb, only in-frame clones are kept and a portion is missing. Of about 42,000 clones in the sample, about 50% were seen once. The records omit this donor's CMV serostatus. The CDR3 covers 18 residues. V trimming: 0 bases; J trimming: 0 bases; junction bases outside the gene matches: 10. From germline, CDR1 is LGHNA and CDR2 YSLEER. The material sequenced was PBMCs. The chain combines TRBV4-3 with TRBJ1-1; 7 bases map to TRBD1. The TCR originated in a human donor in good health. Here the CDR3 reads CASSQERQGPYMNTEAFF. The CDR3 region has the DNA TGCGCCAGCAGCCAAGAGCGACAGGGCCCTTACATGAACACTGAAGCTTTCTTT.